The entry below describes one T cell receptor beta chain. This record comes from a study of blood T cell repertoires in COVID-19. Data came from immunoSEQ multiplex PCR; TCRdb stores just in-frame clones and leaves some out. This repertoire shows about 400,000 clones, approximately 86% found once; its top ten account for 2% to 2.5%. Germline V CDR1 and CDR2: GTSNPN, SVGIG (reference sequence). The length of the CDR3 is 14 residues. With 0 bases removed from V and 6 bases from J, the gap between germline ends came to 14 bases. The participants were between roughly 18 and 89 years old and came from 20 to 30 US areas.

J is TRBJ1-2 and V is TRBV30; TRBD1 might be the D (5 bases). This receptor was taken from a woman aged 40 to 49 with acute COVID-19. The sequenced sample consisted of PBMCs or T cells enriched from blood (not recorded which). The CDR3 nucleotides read TGTGCCTGGAGTGTACGCAGGGTAGGGAATGGCTACACCTTC. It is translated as CAWSVRRVGNGYTF.